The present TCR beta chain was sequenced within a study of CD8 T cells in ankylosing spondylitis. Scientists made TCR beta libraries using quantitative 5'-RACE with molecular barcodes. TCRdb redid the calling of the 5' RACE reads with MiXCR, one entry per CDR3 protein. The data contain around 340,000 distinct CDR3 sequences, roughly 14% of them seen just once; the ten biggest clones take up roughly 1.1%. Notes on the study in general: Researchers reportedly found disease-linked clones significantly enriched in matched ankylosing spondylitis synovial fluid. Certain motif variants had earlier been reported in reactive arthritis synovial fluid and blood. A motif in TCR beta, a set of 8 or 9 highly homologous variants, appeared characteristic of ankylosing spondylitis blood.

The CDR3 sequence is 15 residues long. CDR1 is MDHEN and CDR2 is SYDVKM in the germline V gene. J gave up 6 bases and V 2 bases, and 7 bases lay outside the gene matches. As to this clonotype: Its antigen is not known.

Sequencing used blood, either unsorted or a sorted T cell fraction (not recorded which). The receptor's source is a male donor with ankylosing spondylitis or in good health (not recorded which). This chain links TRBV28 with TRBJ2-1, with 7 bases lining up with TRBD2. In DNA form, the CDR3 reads TGTGCCAGCAGTTTAAATATGAGGACTAGCAATGAGCAGTTCTTC. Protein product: CASSLNMRTSNEQFF.